Below are 4 T cell receptor beta chains sequenced from a single sample in a study of cytotoxic CD8 clonotypes in ibrutinib-treated CLL. Clones were read by immunoSEQ multiplex PCR, and TCRdb kept only the in-frame ones, dropping some. The sample carries 150,000 or so clones, 80% to 90% recorded once. Here the sequenced sample was PBMCs, taken after 24 months of ibrutinib treatment. The receptors here all came from a human donor with chronic lymphocytic leukemia.

The table lists this clone with a count of one. The rearrangement links TRBV7-2 to TRBJ2-1, with D possibly matching TRBD2 (5 bases). This CDR3 has 14 amino acids. The V end was cut by 3 bases, the J end by 0 bases, with 6 bases between. In germline, CDR1 is SGHTA, CDR2 FQGNSA. CDR3 region: CASSFRDSYNEQFF. The CDR3 DNA reads TGTGCCAGCAGCTTCCGGGACTCCTACAATGAGCAGTTCTTC.

The chain carries TRBV7-6 and TRBJ1-6; no clear D. The germline V and J ends were trimmed by 2 bases and 5 bases, with 13 bases remaining between them. Per germline, CDR1 SGHVS and CDR2 FNYEAQ. This CDR3 contains 16 residues. CDR3 region: CASSLRPPVDNSPLHF. In DNA form, the CDR3 reads TGTGCCAGCAGCTTAAGACCCCCTGTGGATAATTCACCCCTCCACTTT.

The chain couples TRBV4-3 to TRBJ1-2; 9 nucleotides agree with TRBD1. The germline V gene encodes CDR1 LGHNA and CDR2 YSLEER. Trimming cost V 0 bases and J 7 bases; bases outside gene matches: 6. This CDR3 comprises 15 residues. The CDR3 loop reads CASSQEPGQGIGYTF. The DNA of the CDR3 is TGCGCCAGCAGCCAAGAACCGGGACAGGGAATTGGCTACACCTTC.

This chain connects TRBV7-9 to TRBJ1-4; 7 bases align to TRBD1. The germline CDR1 and CDR2 sequences are SEHNR and FQNEAQ (reference sequence). V trimming: 4 bases; J trimming: 6 bases; junction bases outside the gene matches: 8. This CDR3 has 15 residues. This CDR3 reads CASSWGQPGDEKLFF. The CDR3 DNA sequence: TGTGCCAGCAGCTGGGGACAGCCGGGTGATGAAAAACTGTTTTTT.